This is a list of T cell receptor beta chains from one sample in a study of T cells in tumors after PD-1 blockade. Method: immunoSEQ multiplex PCR; TCRdb's copy keeps in-frame clones and lacks some. Of about 8,500 clones listed, about 59% are singletons. The input for sequencing was tumor tissue, taken after anti-PD-1 treatment. Every receptor here comes from a human donor with basal cell carcinoma. The CDR3 runs from the conserved cysteine through the conserved F or W.

>TRBV10-2|TRBJ1-5|15
CASKTGSGGNQPQHF
>TRBV18|TRBJ1-6|15
CASQDRDSYNSPLHF
>TRBV7-2|TRBJ2-2|14
CASSRDGNTGELFF
>TRBV27|TRBJ1-1|15
CASSSPTLSGTEAFF
>TRBV28|TRBJ1-1|14
CASSPGPGFTEAFF
>TRBV27|TRBJ1-1|13
CASSFDIYTEAFF
>TRBV5-6|TRBJ1-2|13
CASSLAAGGGYTF